Below are 25 T cell receptor beta chains sequenced from a single sample in a study of sequential checkpoint blockade in melanoma. The treatment: randomized to nivolumab then ipilimumab (arm A) or the reverse (arm B). Profiling relied on immunoSEQ multiplex PCR, and the TCRdb table lists in-frame clones only, not all of them. Among nearly 4,000 clones listed, around 19% were seen once. Sequences were derived from tumor tissue (inferred from file names), sampled from a patient given nivolumab and ipilimumab in sequence. Every receptor here comes from a human patient with melanoma. Some clones in this sample may be carry-over from other donors' samples.

The genes are TRBV29-1 and TRBJ1-1, with 9 bases matching TRBD1. The CDR3 loop spans 13 amino acids. CDR1 and CDR2 from the germline V gene are SQVTM and ANQGSEA. Trimming cost V 6 bases and J 5 bases; bases outside gene matches: 7. This CDR3 reads CSVQTGGRTEAFF. The CDR3 bases are TGCAGCGTGCAGACAGGGGGGAGGACTGAAGCTTTCTTT. The full variable domain, rest sourced from reference TRBV29-1 and TRBJ1-1, is SAVISQKPSRDICQRGTSLTIQCQVDSQVTMMFWYRQQPGQSLTLIATANQGSEATYESGFVIDKFPISRPNLTFSTLTVSNMSPEDSSIYLCSVQTGGRTEAFFGQGTRLTVV.

The sample holds a few counts of this clone. CDR3 region: CAWNLGGTDTQYF. CDR3 sequence (DNA): TGTGCCTGGAATTTGGGGGGCACAGATACGCAGTATTTT. V gene TRBV30 combines with J gene TRBJ2-3, with D possibly called TRBD1 or TRBD2 (5 bases each). Deletions cut 4 bases from V and 1 base from J, with 9 bases between. This CDR3 contains 13 residues. Per germline, CDR1 GTSNPN and CDR2 SVGIG (reference sequence).

This clone is judged medium-sized. The chain links TRBV6-8 to TRBJ1-1, with D maybe TRBD1 (6 bases). The CDR3 totals 15 residues. The germline CDR1 and CDR2 sequences are MNHGY and SAAAGT. With 6 bases removed from V and 5 bases from J, the gap between germline ends came to 19 bases. In DNA, the CDR3 is TGTGCCAGCAGCATAAGTGGGGGCGCGGGAACTGAAGCTTTCTTT. Protein: CASSISGGAGTEAFF.

CDR3: CATSPGGEQPQHF. The CDR3 DNA follows: TGTGCCACCTCACCGGGGGGCGAGCAGCCCCAGCATTTT. The rearrangement joins TRBV19 to TRBJ1-5, with D perhaps matching TRBD1 (6 bases). V lost 10 bases to trimming and J lost 7 bases, with 17 bases between them. Germline CDR1 LNHDA, CDR2 SQIVND (reference sequence). The CDR3 runs to 13 residues.

This rearrangement joins TRBV15 to TRBJ1-2; 8 bases are a match to TRBD1. The trim removed 5 bases at V and 3 bases at J, leaving 5 bases unmatched. CDR3 length equals 14 residues. CDR1 and CDR2 from the germline V gene are LNHNV and YYDKDF (reference sequence). The CDR3 loop reads CATSGSGGDYGYTF. CDR3 bases: TGTGCCACCAGCGGCTCAGGGGGCGACTATGGCTACACCTTC.

This clone is labeled as large. The DNA for the CDR3 is TGTGCAAGTCGCATTATATCTCCGGGGAGTGAACACTTGGCTTTCTTT. Translating it yields CASRIISPGSEHLAFF. The J gene is TRBJ1-1, the V gene TRBV12-2. TRBV12-2 is a pseudogene segment. The CDR3 contains 16 residues.

In its sample, this clone ranks as medium-sized. The chain links TRBV28 to TRBJ2-1; D unresolved. The CDR3 loop spans 15 amino acids. With 8 bases removed from V and 1 base from J, the gap between germline ends came to 15 bases. Germline V gives CDR1 MDHEN, CDR2 SYDVKM. The CDR3 loop reads CASSLSGNSYNEQFF. The CDR3 DNA follows: TGTGCCAGCTCCCTCTCGGGCAATTCCTACAATGAGCAGTTCTTC.

The chain links TRBV28 to TRBJ1-4; D ambiguous. The CDR3 length is 15 residues. The germline V and J ends were trimmed by 6 bases and 7 bases, with 18 bases remaining between them. Germline loops: CDR1 MDHEN, CDR2 SYDVKM. For the CDR3, the DNA is TGTGCCAGCAGCTCTCAGGTGGGGTTGAGTGAAAAACTGTTTTTT. Translated: CASSSQVGLSEKLFF.

This clone was found many times. The gene calls are TRBV7-6 and TRBJ2-1; 8 nucleotides line up with TRBD2. This CDR3 has 15 amino acids. The V gene's germline CDR1 is SGHVS and CDR2 FNYEAQ. J gave up 6 bases and V 1 base, and 5 bases lay outside the gene matches. The CDR3 protein is CASSLGTSRGNEQFF. CDR3 sequence (DNA): TGTGCCAGCAGCTTAGGGACTAGCAGGGGCAATGAGCAGTTCTTC.

The chain uses TRBV5-1 and TRBJ2-1, with D perhaps matching TRBD1 (6 bases). Looked up from germline, CDR1 is SGHRS and CDR2 is YFSETQ. The CDR3 loop spans 15 amino acids. Trimming cost V 0 bases and J 1 base, with 8 bases left between them. The CDR3 sequence: CASSLDGTSYNEQFF. The CDR3 nucleotides are TGCGCCAGCAGCTTGGATGGGACATCCTACAATGAGCAGTTCTTC.

V is TRBV6-8 and J is TRBJ2-4, with TRBD2 matching over 7 bases. The CDR3 runs to 14 residues. Germline trimming cut 4 bases from V and 8 bases from J; bases unmatched to any gene: 8. Germline V gene lookup returns CDR1 MNHGY and CDR2 SAAAGT. DNA for the CDR3: TGTGCCAGCAGTTTAAACGGACGGGGGGACATTCAGTACTTC. Translated, it gives CASSLNGRGDIQYF.

This clone was detected only a few times. The CDR3 DNA reads as TGTGCCAGTAGCCTAACTTTGGGACAGGCGAACACCGGGGAGCTGTTTTTT. Protein: CASSLTLGQANTGELFF. This rearrangement joins TRBV19 to TRBJ2-2; 8 bases map to TRBD1. This CDR3 has 17 residues. From germline, CDR1 is LNHDA and CDR2 SQIVND (reference sequence). Trimming removed 6 bases from V and 0 bases from J; junction bases left unmatched: 9.

J is TRBJ1-4 and V is TRBV1. TRBV1 is deemed a pseudogene. CDR3 length: 15 amino acids. In DNA, the CDR3 is TGCGCCAGCAGAACCGAAGGGGGGGGGAATGAAAAACTGTTTTTT. Translated, it gives CASRTEGGGNEKLFF.

The genes are TRBV11-3 and TRBJ2-7; D tentatively reads TRBD1 or TRBD2 (6 bases each). This CDR3 has 14 amino acids. Germline assignment: CDR1 SGHNT and CDR2 YENEEA. Trimming pared 3 bases from V and 3 bases from J, leaving 12 bases between. CDR3 in DNA: TGTGCCAGCAGCTTGCAGGGGACTGGCTACGAGCAGTACTTC. Translating gives CASSLQGTGYEQYF.

This clone was observed a handful of times. The V gene is TRBV19, the J gene TRBJ2-5; either TRBD1 or TRBD2 may fit D (6 bases each). V lost 1 base, J lost 5 bases, and 11 bases lay in between. There are 14 residues in the CDR3. The germline V gene encodes CDR1 LNHDA and CDR2 SQIVND (reference sequence). The CDR3 DNA sequence: TGTGCCAGTAGTATAGCGGGGGCTGGGGAGACCCAGTACTTC. It codes for CASSIAGAGETQYF.

Ten or more counts support this clone. The CDR3 here is CASSLGVQGPPPQYF. The CDR3 nucleotides read TGTGCCAGCAGCTTAGGAGTCCAGGGACCCCCCCCGCAGTATTTT. V usage is TRBV11-3 and J usage is TRBJ2-3, with D perhaps TRBD1 or TRBD2 (5 bases each). This CDR3 spans 15 amino acids. Germline CDR1 reads SGHNT; CDR2 reads YENEEA. Trimming stripped 1 base from V and 10 bases from J, with 18 bases between.

The chain couples TRBV19 to TRBJ2-2; TRBD1 might be the D (5 bases). CDR1 is LNHDA and CDR2 is SQIVND in the germline V gene (reference sequence). The CDR3 is made up of 14 amino acids. V lost 0 bases to trimming and J lost 5 bases, with 7 bases between them. The CDR3 DNA reads as TGTGCCAGTAGTATAGAGGCAGGGACCGGGGAGCTGTTTTTT. Amino acids: CASSIEAGTGELFF.

This clone was recorded a few times. V gene TRBV28 combines with J gene TRBJ1-4; a weak D match, TRBD1 (6 bases). The V gene lost 2 bases and the J gene lost 6 bases, with 16 bases spanning the gap. Germline V lookup: CDR1 MDHEN, CDR2 SYDVKM. The CDR3 runs to 16 residues. The CDR3 DNA sequence: TGTGCCAGCAGTTTAGTCTCGGGGGGGGCGGATGAAAAACTGTTTTTT. Translation: CASSLVSGGADEKLFF. The full variable domain, in which reference TRBV28 and TRBJ1-4 provide the parts outside the CDR3, is DVKVTQSSRYLVKRTGEKVFLECVQDMDHENMFWYRQDPGLGLRLIYFSYDVKMKEKGDIPEGYSVSREKKERFSLILESASTNQTSMYLCASSLVSGGADEKLFFGSGTQLSVL.

The chain is built from TRBV19 and TRBJ1-5; 9 bases are shared with TRBD1. Trimming cost V 3 bases and J 3 bases; bases outside gene matches: 6. This CDR3 is 16 amino acids long. Germline V gives CDR1 LNHDA, CDR2 SQIVND (reference sequence). As DNA, the CDR3 is TGTGCCAGTAGTATTACGACAGGGGGAATCAATCAGCCCCAGCATTTT. Its translation: CASSITTGGINQPQHF.

This clone was found a few times. The V gene is TRBV19, the J gene TRBJ1-1; 7 positions match TRBD1. This CDR3 has 13 residues. Germline lookup yields CDR1 LNHDA and CDR2 SQIVND (reference sequence). The junction had 10 bases not matched to a gene; V was cut back by 8 bases and J by 7 bases. The CDR3 nucleotides are TGTGCCAGTGAGAGGCAGGGGGTAAATGAAGCTTTCTTT. The encoded protein is CASERQGVNEAFF.

The chain employs TRBV19 and TRBJ1-1; D possibly corresponds to TRBD1 (5 bases). CDR3 length equals 15 residues. Trimming took 1 base from V and 5 from J, leaving 14 bases between them. Germline CDR1 LNHDA, CDR2 SQIVND (reference sequence). CDR3 nucleotides: TGTGCCAGTAGTATAGTTCCGTGGGGACGTACTGAAGCTTTCTTT. Protein sequence: CASSIVPWGRTEAFF.

The chain links TRBV11-3 to TRBJ2-5; a possible D gene is TRBD1 (5 bases). The CDR3 is made up of 14 amino acids. Trimming shortened V by 1 base and J by 2 bases, and 8 bases separated the two germline ends. The germline V gene encodes CDR1 SGHNT and CDR2 YENEEA. The CDR3 region has the DNA TGTGCCAGCAGCTTAGGACAGCTTCAAGAGACCCAGTACTTC. This encodes CASSLGQLQETQYF. The variable domain in full, completed from reference TRBV11-3 and TRBJ2-5, reads EAGVVQSPRYKIIEKKQPVAFWCNPISGHNTLYWYLQNLGQGPELLIRYENEEAVDDSQLPKDRFSAERLKGVDSTLKIQPAELGDSAVYLCASSLGQLQETQYFGPGTRLLVL.

This chain connects TRBV6-8 to TRBJ1-2; D is uncertain. This CDR3 region has 15 residues. Germline V gene sequence: CDR1 MNHGY, CDR2 SAAAGT. Deletions cut 4 bases from V and 0 bases from J, with 12 bases between. In DNA form, the CDR3 reads TGTGCCAGCAGTTCCTCCTGGAGTCCTAACTATGGCTACACCTTC. Residues: CASSSSWSPNYGYTF.

This clone occurred many times. CDR3 bases: TGTGCCAGCAGCTCCGTACTAAGCTCCTACGAGCAGTACTTC. Encoded protein: CASSSVLSSYEQYF. The rearrangement joins TRBV11-3 to TRBJ2-7; no firm D call. V lost 4 bases and J 0 bases, leaving 10 bases between the germline ends. CDR3 length equals 14 residues. Germline loops: CDR1 SGHNT, CDR2 YENEEA.

This clone showed up many times. The chain carries TRBV11-3 and TRBJ2-2; tentative D call: TRBD2 (6 bases). This CDR3 has 17 amino acids. Trimming pared 5 bases from V and 0 bases from J, leaving 16 bases between. Germline-derived CDR1 and CDR2 are SGHNT and YENEEA. CDR3 sequence (DNA): TGTGCCAGCAGCCCTTACTCCGGGACTTCGAACACCGGGGAGCTGTTTTTT. Residues: CASSPYSGTSNTGELFF.